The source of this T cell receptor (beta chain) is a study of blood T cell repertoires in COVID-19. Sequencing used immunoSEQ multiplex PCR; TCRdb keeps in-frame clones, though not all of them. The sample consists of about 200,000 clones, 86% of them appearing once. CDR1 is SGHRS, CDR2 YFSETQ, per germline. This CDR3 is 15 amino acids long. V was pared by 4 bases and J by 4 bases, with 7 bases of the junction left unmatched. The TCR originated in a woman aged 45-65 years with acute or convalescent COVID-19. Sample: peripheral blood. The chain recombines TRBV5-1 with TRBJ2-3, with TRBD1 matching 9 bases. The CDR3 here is CASSHTGGASDTQYF. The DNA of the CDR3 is TGCGCCAGCAGCCACACAGGGGGCGCTTCAGATACGCAGTATTTT.